The text below deals with one TCR beta chain. As yet, its antigen is unknown. The data were taken from a study of OX40 agonist ivuxolimab in advanced cancers. Study-level results: Normalized T-cell clonal expansion was also low in some nonresponders.

Produced via immunoSEQ multiplex PCR; TCRdb's table is partial and in-frame only. Here the sample spans around 60,000 clones, 70% to 80% being singletons. Trimming cost V 8 bases and J 5 bases; bases outside gene matches: 7. Germline V gene lookup returns CDR1 MNHEY and CDR2 SMNVEV (reference sequence). The CDR3 is 13 residues long. The material was CD4+ or CD8+ T cells sorted from blood, obtained in a trial of the OX40 agonist ivuxolimab. The source of this sequence is an adult with an advanced solid tumor such as melanoma, head and neck, liver or kidney cancer. The chain joins TRBV27 to TRBJ1-2; 8 positions match TRBD1. CDR3 sequence: CASRKTGVYGYTF. CDR3 in DNA: TGTGCCAGCCGTAAGACAGGGGTTTATGGCTACACCTTC.